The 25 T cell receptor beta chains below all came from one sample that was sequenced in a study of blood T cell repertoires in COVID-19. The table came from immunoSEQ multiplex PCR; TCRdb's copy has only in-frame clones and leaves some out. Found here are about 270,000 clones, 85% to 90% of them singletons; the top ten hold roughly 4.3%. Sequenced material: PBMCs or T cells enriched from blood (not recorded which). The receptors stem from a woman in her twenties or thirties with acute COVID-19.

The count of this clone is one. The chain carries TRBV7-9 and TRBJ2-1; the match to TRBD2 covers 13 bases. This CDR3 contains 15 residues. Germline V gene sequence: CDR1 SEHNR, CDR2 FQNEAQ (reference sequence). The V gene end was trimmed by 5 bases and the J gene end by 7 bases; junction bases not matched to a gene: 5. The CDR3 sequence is CASSPGLAGDNEQFF. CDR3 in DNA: TGTGCCAGCAGCCCCGGACTAGCGGGAGATAATGAGCAGTTCTTC.

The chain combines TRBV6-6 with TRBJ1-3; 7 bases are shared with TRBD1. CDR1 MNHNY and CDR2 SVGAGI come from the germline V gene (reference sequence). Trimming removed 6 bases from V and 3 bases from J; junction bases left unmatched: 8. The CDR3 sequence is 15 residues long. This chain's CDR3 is CASRAQGVGGNTIYF. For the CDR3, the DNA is TGTGCCAGCAGGGCCCAGGGGGTTGGTGGAAACACCATATATTTT.

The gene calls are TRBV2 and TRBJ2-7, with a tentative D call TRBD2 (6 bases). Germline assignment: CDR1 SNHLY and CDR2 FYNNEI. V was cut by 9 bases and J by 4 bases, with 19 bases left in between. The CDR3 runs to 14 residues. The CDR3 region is CASHPGAGLYEQYF. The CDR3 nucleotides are TGTGCCAGTCACCCCGGGGCGGGATTGTACGAGCAGTACTTC.

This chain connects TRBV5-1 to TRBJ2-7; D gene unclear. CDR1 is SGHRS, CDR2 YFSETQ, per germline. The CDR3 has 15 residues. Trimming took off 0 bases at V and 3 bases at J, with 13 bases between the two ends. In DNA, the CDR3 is TGCGCCAGCAGCTTGGGTCTAGGCCAGATCTACGAGCAGTACTTC. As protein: CASSLGLGQIYEQYF.

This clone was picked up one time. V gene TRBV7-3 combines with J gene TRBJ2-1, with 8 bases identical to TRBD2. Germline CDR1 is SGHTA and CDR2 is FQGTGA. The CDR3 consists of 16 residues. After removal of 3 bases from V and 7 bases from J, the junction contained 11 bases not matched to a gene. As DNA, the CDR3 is TGTGCCAGCAGCTTTGGAGGACTAGCAGAAGTTAATGAGCAGTTCTTC. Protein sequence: CASSFGGLAEVNEQFF.

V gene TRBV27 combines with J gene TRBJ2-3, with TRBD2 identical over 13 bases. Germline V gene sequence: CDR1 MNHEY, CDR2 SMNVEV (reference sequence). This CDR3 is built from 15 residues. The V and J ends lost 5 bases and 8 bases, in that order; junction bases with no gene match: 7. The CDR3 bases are TGTGCCAGCAGTGAACTAGCGGGAGGGCATGCTACGCAGTATTTT. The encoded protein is CASSELAGGHATQYF.

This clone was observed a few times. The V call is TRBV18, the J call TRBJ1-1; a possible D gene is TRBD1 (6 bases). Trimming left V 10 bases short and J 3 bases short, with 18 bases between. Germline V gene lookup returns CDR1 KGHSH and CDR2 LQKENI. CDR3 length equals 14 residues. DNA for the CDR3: TGTGCCACCCAGACAGGCCTCTCCGACACTGAAGCTTTCTTT. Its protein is CATQTGLSDTEAFF.

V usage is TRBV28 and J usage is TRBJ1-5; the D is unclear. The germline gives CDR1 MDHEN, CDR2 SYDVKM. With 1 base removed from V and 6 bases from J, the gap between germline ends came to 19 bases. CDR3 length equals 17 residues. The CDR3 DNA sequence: TGTGCCAGCAGTTTATTTTTGAGTGGGGTTAGCGGTCAGCCCCAGCATTTT. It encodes CASSLFLSGVSGQPQHF.

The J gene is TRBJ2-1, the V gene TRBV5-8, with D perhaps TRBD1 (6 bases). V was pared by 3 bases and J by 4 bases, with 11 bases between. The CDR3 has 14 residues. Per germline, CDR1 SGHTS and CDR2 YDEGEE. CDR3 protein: CASSWGTYYNEQFF. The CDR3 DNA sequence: TGTGCCAGCAGCTGGGGGACATATTACAATGAGCAGTTCTTC.

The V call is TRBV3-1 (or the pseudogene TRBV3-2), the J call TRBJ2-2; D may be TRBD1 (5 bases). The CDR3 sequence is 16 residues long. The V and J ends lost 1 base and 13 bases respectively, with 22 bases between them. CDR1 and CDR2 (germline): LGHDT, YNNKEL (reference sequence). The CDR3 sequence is CASSQGAVFLGEGLFF. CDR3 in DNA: TGTGCCAGCAGCCAAGGCGCCGTATTTTTAGGGGAAGGGCTGTTTTTT.

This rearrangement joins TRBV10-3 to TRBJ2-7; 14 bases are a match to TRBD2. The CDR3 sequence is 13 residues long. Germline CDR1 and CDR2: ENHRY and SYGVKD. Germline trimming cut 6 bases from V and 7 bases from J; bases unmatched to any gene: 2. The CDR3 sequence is CAIRGLAGEEQYF. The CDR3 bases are TGTGCCATCAGGGGACTAGCGGGAGAAGAGCAGTACTTC.

The CDR3 here is CASSQSRGTYNQPQHF. The CDR3, as DNA: TGTGCCAGCAGCCAATCTCGGGGGACGTACAATCAGCCCCAGCATTTT. V gene TRBV3-1 (or the pseudogene TRBV3-2) combines with J gene TRBJ1-5; D is possibly TRBD1 (5 bases). The CDR3 consists of 16 residues. Trimming took 2 bases from V and 3 from J, leaving 14 bases between them. CDR1 LGHDT and CDR2 YNNKEL come from the germline V gene (reference sequence).

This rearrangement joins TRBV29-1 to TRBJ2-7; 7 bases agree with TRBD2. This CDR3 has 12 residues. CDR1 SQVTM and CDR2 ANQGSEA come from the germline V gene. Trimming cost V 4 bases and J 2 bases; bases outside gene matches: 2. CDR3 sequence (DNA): TGCAGCGTTGGGGGGGGACCCTACGAGCAGTACTTC. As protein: CSVGGGPYEQYF.

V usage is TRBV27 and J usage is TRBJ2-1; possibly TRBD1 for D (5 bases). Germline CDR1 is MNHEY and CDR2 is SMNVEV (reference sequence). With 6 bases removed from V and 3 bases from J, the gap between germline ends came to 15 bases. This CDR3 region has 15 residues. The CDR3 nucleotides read TGTGCCAGCAGACCTCATACAGGAAACTACAATGAGCAGTTCTTC. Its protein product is CASRPHTGNYNEQFF.

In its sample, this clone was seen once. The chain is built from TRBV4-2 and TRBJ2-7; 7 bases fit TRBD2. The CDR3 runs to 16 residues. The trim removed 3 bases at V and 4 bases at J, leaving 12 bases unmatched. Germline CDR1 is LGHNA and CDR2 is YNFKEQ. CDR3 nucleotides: TGTGCCAGCAGCCACCCCGCGGAAGCGGGACTTTACGAGCAGTACTTC. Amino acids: CASSHPAEAGLYEQYF.

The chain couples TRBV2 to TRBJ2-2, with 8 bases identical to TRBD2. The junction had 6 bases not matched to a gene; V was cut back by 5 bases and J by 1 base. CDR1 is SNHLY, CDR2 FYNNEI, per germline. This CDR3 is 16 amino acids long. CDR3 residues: CASSYDSGMNTGELFF. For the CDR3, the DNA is TGTGCCAGCAGTTACGATAGCGGGATGAACACCGGGGAGCTGTTTTTT.

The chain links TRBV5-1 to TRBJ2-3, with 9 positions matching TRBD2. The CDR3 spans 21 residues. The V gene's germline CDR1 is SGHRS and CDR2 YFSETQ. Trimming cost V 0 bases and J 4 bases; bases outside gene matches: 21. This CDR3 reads CASSLVTGVASGTTFPDTQYF. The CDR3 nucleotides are TGCGCCAGCAGCTTGGTTACTGGCGTGGCTAGCGGGACAACCTTCCCAGATACGCAGTATTTT.

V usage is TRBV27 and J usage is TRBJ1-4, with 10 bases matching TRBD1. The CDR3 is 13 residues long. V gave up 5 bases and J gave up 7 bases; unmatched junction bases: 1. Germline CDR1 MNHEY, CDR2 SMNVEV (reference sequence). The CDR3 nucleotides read TGTGCCAGCAGTGGGACAGGGGTTGAAAAACTGTTTTTT. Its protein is CASSGTGVEKLFF.

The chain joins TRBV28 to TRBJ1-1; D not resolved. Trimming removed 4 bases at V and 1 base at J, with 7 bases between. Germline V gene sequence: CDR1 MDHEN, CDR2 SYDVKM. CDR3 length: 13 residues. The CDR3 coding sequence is TGTGCCAGCAGTTATACAGAGAACACTGAAGCTTTCTTT. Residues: CASSYTENTEAFF.

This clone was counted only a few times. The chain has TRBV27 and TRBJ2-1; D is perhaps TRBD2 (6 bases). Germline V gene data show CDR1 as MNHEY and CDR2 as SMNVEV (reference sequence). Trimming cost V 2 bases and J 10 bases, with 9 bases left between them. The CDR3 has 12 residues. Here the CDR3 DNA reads TGTGCCAGCAGTTTAGGCGCGGGGGAGCAGTTCTTC. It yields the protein CASSLGAGEQFF.

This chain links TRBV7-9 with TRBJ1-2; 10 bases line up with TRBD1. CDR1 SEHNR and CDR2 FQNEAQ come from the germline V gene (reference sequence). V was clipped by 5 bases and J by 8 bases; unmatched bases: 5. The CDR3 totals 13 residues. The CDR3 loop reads CASSPGQGSGYTF. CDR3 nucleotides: TGTGCCAGCAGCCCGGGACAGGGGTCGGGCTACACCTTC.

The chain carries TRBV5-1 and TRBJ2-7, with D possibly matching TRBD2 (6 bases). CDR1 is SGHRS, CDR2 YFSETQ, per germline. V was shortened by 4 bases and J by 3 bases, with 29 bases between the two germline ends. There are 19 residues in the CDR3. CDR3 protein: CASSQGSRELGLKVYEQYF. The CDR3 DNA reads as TGCGCCAGCAGCCAAGGCTCACGGGAGCTAGGGCTCAAGGTCTACGAGCAGTACTTC.

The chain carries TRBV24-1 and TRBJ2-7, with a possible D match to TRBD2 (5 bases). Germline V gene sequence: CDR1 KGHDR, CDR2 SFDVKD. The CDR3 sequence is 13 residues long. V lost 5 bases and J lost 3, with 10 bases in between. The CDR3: CATSGTDFYEQYF. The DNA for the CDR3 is TGTGCCACCAGTGGGACTGACTTCTACGAGCAGTACTTC.

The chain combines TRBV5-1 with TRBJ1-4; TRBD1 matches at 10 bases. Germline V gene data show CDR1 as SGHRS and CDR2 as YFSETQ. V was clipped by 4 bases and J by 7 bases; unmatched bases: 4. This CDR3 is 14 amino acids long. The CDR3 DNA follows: TGCGCCAGCAGCCTGACAGGGGGCATTGAAAAACTGTTTTTT. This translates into CASSLTGGIEKLFF.

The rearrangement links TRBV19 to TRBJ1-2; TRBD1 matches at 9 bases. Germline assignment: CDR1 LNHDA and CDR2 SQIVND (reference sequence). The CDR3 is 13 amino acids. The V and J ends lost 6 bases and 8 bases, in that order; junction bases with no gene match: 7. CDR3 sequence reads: CASRSTGGAGYTF. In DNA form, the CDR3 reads TGTGCCAGTAGAAGCACAGGGGGCGCAGGCTACACCTTC. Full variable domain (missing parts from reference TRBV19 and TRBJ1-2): DGGITQSPKYLFRKEGQNVTLSCEQNLNHDAMYWYRQDPGQGLRLIYYSQIVNDFQKGDIAEGYSVSREKKESFPLTVTSAQKNPTAFYLCASRSTGGAGYTFGSGTRLTVV.